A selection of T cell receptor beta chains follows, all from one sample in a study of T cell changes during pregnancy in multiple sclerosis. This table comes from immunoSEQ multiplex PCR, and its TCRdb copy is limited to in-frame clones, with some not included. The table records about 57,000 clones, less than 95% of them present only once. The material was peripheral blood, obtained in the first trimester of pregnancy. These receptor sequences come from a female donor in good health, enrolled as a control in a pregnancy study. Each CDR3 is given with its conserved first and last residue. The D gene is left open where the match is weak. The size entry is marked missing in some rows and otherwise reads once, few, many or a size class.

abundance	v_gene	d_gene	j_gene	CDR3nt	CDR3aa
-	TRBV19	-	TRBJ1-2	TGTGCCAGTAGGTTCAACTATAACTATGGCTACACCTTC	CASRFNYNYGYTF
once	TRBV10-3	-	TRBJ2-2	TGTGCCATCGTAGCGGAGAACACCGGGGAGCTGTTTTTT	CAIVAENTGELFF
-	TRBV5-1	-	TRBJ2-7	TGCGCCAGCAGCTTGTCTCCGGGGGAGGTCCGGGGACAGTACTTC	CASSLSPGEVRGQYF
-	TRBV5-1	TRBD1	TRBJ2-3	TGCGCCAGCAGCACACGGACAGGGAGCACAGATACGCAGTATTTT	CASSTRTGSTDTQYF
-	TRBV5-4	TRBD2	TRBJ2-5	TGTGCCAGCAGCCCTGAGACTAGCGGGGAGACCCAGTACTTC	CASSPETSGETQYF
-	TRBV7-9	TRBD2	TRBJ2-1	TGTGCCAGCAGCCCGGCGGAGCGGGAGGGGATCAATGAGCAGTTCTTC	CASSPAEREGINEQFF
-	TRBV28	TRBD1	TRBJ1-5	TGTGCCAGCAGTCCAGGACAGGGGACCAGTCAGCCCCAGCATTTT	CASSPGQGTSQPQHF
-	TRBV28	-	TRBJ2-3	TGTGCCAGCAGTTTACCCCTCGGGAGCGCAGATACGCAGTATTTT	CASSLPLGSADTQYF
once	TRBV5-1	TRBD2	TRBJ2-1	TGCGCCAGCAGCTTGAGTAGCGGGGGCTACAATGAGCAGTTCTTC	CASSLSSGGYNEQFF
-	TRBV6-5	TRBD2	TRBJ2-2	TGTGCCAGTCGGGGGGGGAGCACCGGGGAGCTGTTTTTT	CASRGGSTGELFF
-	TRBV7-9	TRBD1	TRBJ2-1	TGTGCCAGCAGCAGGACAGGGTACAATGAGCAGTTCTTC	CASSRTGYNEQFF
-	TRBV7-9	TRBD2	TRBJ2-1	TGTGCCAGCAGCACGATGGGGCTAGCGGGAGGTTATGAGCAGTTCTTC	CASSTMGLAGGYEQFF
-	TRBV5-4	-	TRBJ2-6	TGTGCCAGCAGCTCACAGGGTACCTTCTCTGGGGCCAACGTCCTGACTTTC	CASSSQGTFSGANVLTF
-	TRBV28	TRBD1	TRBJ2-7	TGTGCCAGCAGTCTAGACAGGGTACTGGACGAGCAGTACTTC	CASSLDRVLDEQYF
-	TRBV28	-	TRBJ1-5	TGTGCCAGCCTCAAGGGGGTGCAGAGATATAGCAATCAGCCCCAGCATTTT	CASLKGVQRYSNQPQHF
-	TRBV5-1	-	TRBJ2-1	TGCGCCAGCAGCCCAGCACAGGGATCGGACAATGAGCAGTTCTTC	CASSPAQGSDNEQFF
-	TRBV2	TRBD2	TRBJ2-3	TGTGCCAGCAGTGTGGCAGTAGGGACTAGCGGGCGGGATACGCAGTATTTT	CASSVAVGTSGRDTQYF
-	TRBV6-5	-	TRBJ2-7	TGTGCCAGCTACGCCCTAGGGGGCGAGCAGTACTTC	CASYALGGEQYF
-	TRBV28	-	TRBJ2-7	TGTGCCAGCAGTCCCGACAGGGGAGGGGAGCAGTACTTC	CASSPDRGGEQYF
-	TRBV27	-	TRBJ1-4	TGTGCCAGCAGTTTATCGATAGGGCAGGGAAGAGAAAAACTGTTTTTT	CASSLSIGQGREKLFF
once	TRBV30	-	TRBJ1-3	TGTGCCTGGAGTGGGGGCAGAACCTTCTCTGGAAACACCATATATTTT	CAWSGGRTFSGNTIYF
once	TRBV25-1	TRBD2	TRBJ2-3	TGTGCCAGCAGTGCCGTTACTAGCGGGAGGGCCCTAGATACGCAGTATTTT	CASSAVTSGRALDTQYF
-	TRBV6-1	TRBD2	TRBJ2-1	TGTGCCAGCAGTGAATCGCCTAGCGGGGGTTACAGCTCCTACAATGAGCAGTTCTTC	CASSESPSGGYSSYNEQFF
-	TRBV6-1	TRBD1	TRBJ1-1	TGTGCCAGCAGTGAATTAATGGGACAGGGTTTGAAAGGAGCTTTCTTT	CASSELMGQGLKGAFF
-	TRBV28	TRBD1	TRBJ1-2	TGTGCCAGCAGTTTAACCGGGACAGGGGCGGTCTACACCTTC	CASSLTGTGAVYTF
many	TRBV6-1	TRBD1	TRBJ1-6	TGTGCCAGCAGTGAAGGGAGTGGGACAGGGTCCTCACCCCTCCACTTT	CASSEGSGTGSSPLHF
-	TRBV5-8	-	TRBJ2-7	TGTGCCAGCAGCTTGGGACGACTAGTAGGGCAGTACTTC	CASSLGRLVGQYF
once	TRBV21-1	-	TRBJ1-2	TGTGCCAGCACTTTAGCCCCTGGTTATGGCTACACCTTC	CASTLAPGYGYTF
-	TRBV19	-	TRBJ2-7	TGTGCCAGTAGTATAGGGCAGGGGATATCCTACGAGCAGTACTTC	CASSIGQGISYEQYF
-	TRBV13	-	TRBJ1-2	TGTGCCAGCAGCCCACGGGATCCACTATGGGGCTACACCTTC	CASSPRDPLWGYTF
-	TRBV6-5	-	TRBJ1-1	TGTGCCAGCAGTCCATGGGGGGGGATCGACACTGAAGCTTTCTTT	CASSPWGGIDTEAFF
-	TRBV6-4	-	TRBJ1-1	TGTGCCAGCAGTGACGGCAGGCCGAACACTGAAGCTTTCTTT	CASSDGRPNTEAFF
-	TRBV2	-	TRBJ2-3	TGTGCCAGCCGTTTGGGCGGGAGCACAGATACGCAGTATTTT	CASRLGGSTDTQYF
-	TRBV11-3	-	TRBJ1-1	TGTGCCAGCAGCTTAGCCCAGAACACTGAAGCTTTCTTT	CASSLAQNTEAFF
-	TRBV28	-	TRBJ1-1	TGTGCCAGCAGCCCACCCGCCAGAGGAGGAGCTTTCTTT	CASSPPARGGAFF
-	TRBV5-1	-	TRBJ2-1	TGCGCCAGCAGCTTTGAGGACACATACAATGAGCAGTTCTTC	CASSFEDTYNEQFF
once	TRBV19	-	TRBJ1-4	TGTGCCTCCAACCAGGGTGGCACTAATGAAAAACTGTTTTTT	CASNQGGTNEKLFF
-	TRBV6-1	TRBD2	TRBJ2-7	TGTGCCAGCAGTTCTAGCGGGTGGAAGGGCGAGCAGTACTTC	CASSSSGWKGEQYF
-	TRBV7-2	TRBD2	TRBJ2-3	TGTGCCAGCAGCTTAGGTGGTCTAGCGGGCACAGATACGCAGTATTTT	CASSLGGLAGTDTQYF
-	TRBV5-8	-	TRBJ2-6	TGTGCCAGCAGCTTTCGAGGGACTGGGGCCAACGTCCTGACTTTC	CASSFRGTGANVLTF
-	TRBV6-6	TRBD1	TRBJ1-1	TGTGCCAGCAGTTCCAACAGGGGCACGACAGAAGCTTTCTTT	CASSSNRGTTEAFF
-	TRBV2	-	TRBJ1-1	TGTGCCAGCACTATGGGGGGTATGAACACTGAAGCTTTCTTT	CASTMGGMNTEAFF
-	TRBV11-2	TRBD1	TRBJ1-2	TGTGCCAGCAGCAACTGGGACAGTCCAAACTATGGCTACACCTTC	CASSNWDSPNYGYTF
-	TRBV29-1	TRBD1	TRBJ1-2	TGCAGCGTCGGGGGACAGGGGAGCTATGGCTACACCTTC	CSVGGQGSYGYTF
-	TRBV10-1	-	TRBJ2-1	TGCGCCAGCAGTGGGTTGGGGCTTTCTGGGGAGCAGTTCTTC	CASSGLGLSGEQFF
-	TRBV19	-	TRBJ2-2	TGTGCCAGTAGACCACAGGGATGGGAGGGGGAGCTGTTTTTT	CASRPQGWEGELFF
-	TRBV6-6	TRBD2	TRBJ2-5	TGTGCCAGCAACCAACCGGGACTAGTGGAAGAGACCCAGTACTTC	CASNQPGLVEETQYF
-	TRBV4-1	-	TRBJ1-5	TGCGCCAGCAGCCCGGGCTTTGGGGCACAGCCCCAGCATTTT	CASSPGFGAQPQHF